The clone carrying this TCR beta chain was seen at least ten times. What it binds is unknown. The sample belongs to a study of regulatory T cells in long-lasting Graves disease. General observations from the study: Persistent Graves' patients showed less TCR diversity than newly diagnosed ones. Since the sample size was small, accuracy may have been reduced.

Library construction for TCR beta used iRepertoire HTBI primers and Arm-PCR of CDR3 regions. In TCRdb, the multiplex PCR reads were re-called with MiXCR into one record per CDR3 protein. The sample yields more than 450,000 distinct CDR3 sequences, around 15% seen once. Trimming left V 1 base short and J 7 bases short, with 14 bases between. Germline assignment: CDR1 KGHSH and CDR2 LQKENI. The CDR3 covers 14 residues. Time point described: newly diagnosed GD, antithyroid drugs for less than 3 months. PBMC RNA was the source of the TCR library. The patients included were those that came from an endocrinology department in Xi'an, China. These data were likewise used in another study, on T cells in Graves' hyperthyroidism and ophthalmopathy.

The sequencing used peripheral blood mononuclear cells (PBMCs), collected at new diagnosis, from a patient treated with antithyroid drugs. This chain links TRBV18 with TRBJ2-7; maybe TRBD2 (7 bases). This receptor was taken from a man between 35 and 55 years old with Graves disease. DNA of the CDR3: TGTGCCAGCTCACCACAGGGGGGGCTGGGGGAGCAGTACTTC. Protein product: CASSPQGGLGEQYF.